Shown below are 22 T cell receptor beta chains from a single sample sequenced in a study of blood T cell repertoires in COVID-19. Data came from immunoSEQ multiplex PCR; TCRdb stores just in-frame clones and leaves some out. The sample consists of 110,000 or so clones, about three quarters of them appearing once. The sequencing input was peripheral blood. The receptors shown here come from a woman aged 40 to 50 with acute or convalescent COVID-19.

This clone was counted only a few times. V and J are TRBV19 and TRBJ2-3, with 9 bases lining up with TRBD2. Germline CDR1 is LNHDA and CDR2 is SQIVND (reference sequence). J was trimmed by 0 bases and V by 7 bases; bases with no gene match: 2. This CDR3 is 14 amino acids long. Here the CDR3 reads CASNAGGSTDTQYF. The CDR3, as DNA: TGTGCCAGTAACGCGGGGGGGAGCACAGATACGCAGTATTTT.

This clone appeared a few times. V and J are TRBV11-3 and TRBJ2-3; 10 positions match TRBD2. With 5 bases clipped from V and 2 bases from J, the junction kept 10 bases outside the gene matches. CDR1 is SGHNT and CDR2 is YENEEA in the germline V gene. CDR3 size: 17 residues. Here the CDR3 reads CASSPGLAGENTDTQYF. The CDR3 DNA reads TGTGCCAGCAGCCCCGGGCTAGCGGGGGAAAACACAGATACGCAGTATTTT.

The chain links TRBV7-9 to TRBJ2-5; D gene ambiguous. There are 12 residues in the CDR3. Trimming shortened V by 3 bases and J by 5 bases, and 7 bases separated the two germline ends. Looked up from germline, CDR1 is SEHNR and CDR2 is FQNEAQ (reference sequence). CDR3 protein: CASSFTRETQYF. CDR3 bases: TGTGCCAGCAGCTTCACGAGGGAGACCCAGTACTTC.

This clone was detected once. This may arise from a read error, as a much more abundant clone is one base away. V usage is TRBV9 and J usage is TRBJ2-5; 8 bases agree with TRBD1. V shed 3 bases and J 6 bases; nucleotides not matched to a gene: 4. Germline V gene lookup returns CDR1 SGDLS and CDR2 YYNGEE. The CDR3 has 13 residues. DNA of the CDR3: TGTGCCAGCAGCGCAGGGACAGGCCAGACCCAGTACTTC. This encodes CASSAGTGQTQYF.

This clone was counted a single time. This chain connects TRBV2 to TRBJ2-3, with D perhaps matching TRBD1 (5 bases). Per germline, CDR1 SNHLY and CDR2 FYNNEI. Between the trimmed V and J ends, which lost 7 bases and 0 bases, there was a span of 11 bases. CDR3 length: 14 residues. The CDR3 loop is CASTRDASTDTQYF. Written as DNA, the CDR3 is TGTGCCAGCACCAGGGATGCTAGCACAGATACGCAGTATTTT.

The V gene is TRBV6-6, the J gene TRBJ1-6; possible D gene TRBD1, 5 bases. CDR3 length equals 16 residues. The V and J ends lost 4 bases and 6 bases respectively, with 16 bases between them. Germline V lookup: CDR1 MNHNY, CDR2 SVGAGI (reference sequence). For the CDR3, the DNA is TGTGCCAGCAGTTCCTGGGGAAGGGACTCTAATTCACCCCTCCACTTT. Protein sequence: CASSSWGRDSNSPLHF.

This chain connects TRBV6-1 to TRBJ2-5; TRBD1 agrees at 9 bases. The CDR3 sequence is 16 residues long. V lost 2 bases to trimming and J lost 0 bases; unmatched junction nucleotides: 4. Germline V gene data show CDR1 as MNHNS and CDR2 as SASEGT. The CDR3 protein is CASSESDRGYQETQYF. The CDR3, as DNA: TGTGCCAGCAGTGAATCGGACAGGGGATACCAAGAGACCCAGTACTTC.

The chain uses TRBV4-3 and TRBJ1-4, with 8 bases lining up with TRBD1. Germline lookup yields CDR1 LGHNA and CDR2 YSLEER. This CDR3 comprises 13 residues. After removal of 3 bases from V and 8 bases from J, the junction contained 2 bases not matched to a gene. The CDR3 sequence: CASSQNRGEKLFF. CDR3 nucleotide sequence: TGCGCCAGCAGCCAGAACAGGGGGGAAAAACTGTTTTTT.

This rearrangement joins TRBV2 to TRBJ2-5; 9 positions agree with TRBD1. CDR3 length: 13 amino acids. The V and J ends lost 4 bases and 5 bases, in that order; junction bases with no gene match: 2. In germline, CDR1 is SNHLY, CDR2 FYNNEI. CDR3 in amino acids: CASSGQGVETQYF. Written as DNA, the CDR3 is TGTGCCAGCAGTGGACAGGGGGTCGAGACCCAGTACTTC.

CDR3 amino acids: CASSTHHSGANVLTF. CDR3 sequence (DNA): TGTGCCAGTAGTACCCATCACTCTGGGGCCAACGTCCTGACTTTC. V usage is TRBV19 and J usage is TRBJ2-6, with unresolved D. The V gene's germline CDR1 is LNHDA and CDR2 SQIVND (reference sequence). The CDR3 length is 15 residues. Trimming removed 4 bases at V and 0 bases at J, with 7 bases between. Supplemented by reference TRBV19 and TRBJ2-6, the full variable domain reads DGGITQSPKYLFRKEGQNVTLSCEQNLNHDAMYWYRQDPGQGLRLIYYSQIVNDFQKGDIAEGYSVSREKKESFPLTVTSAQKNPTAFYLCASSTHHSGANVLTFGAGSRLTVL.

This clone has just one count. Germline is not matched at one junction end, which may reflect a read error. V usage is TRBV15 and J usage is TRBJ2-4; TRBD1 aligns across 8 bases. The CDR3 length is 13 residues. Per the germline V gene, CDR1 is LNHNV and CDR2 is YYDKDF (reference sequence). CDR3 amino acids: CATSREDRGGSDF. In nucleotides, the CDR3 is TGTGCCACCAGCAGAGAAGACAGGGGAGGATCGGACTTC. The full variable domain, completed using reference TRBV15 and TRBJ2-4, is DAMVIQNPRYQVTQFGKPVTLSCSQTLNHNVMYWYQQKSSQAPKLLFHYYDKDFNNEADTPDNFQSRRPNTSFCFLDIRSPGLGDTAMYLCATSREDRGGSDFGAGTRLSVL.

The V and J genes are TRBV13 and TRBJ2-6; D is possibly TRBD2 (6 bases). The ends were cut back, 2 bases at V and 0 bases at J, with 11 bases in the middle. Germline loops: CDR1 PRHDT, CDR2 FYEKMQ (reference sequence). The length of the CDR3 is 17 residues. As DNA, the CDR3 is TGTGCCAGCAGCTTACTGCGGGGTGCCTCTGGGGCCAACGTCCTGACTTTC. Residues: CASSLLRGASGANVLTF.

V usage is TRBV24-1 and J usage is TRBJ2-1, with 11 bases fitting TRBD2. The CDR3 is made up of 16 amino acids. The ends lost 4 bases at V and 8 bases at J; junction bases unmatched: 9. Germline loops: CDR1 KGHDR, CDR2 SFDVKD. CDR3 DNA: TGTGCCACCAGTGACCCGACTAGCGGGAACGTCGATGAGCAGTTCTTC. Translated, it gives CATSDPTSGNVDEQFF.

CDR3 sequence reads: CASSLSGGQGPPGRTQHF. The CDR3 bases are TGTGCCAGCAGTTTATCCGGCGGACAGGGGCCTCCAGGAAGGACCCAGCATTTT. V usage is TRBV27 and J usage is TRBJ1-5; 9 bases are shared with TRBD1. Germline V gives CDR1 MNHEY, CDR2 SMNVEV (reference sequence). V trimming: 0 bases; J trimming: 11 bases; junction bases outside the gene matches: 17. This CDR3 spans 18 amino acids.

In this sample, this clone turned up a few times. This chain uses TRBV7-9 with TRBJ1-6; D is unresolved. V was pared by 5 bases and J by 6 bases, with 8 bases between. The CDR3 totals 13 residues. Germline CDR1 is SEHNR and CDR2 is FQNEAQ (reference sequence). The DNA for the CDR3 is TGTGCCAGCAGCCCGGGATTTAATTCACCCCTCCACTTT. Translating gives CASSPGFNSPLHF.

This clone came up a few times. In nucleotides, the CDR3 is TGTGCCAGCAGCCCAAAGGAGAAGCAGTACTTC. It is translated as CASSPKEKQYF. This sequence joins TRBV7-9 and TRBJ2-7; D call uncertain. V lost 5 bases and J lost 8, with 10 bases in between. Germline values: CDR1 SEHNR, CDR2 FQNEAQ (reference sequence). The CDR3 contains 11 residues.

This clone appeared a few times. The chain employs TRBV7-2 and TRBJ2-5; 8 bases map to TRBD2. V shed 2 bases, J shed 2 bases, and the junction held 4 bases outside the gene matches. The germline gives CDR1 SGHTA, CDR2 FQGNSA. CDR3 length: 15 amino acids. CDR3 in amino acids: CASSLIAGFQETQYF. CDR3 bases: TGTGCCAGCAGCTTAATAGCGGGGTTTCAAGAGACCCAGTACTTC.

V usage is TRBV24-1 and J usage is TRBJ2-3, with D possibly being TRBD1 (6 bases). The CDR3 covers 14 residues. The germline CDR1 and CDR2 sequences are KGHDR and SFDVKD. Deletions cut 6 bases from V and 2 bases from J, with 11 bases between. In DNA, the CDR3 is TGTGCCACCAGTTGGGGACACCTCACAGATACGCAGTATTTT. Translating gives CATSWGHLTDTQYF.

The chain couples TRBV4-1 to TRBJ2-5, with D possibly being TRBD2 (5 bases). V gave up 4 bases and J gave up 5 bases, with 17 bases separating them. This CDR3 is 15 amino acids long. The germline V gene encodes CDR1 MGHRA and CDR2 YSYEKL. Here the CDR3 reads CASSPTPTNGETQYF. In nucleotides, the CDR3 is TGCGCCAGCAGCCCGACCCCGACTAATGGGGAGACCCAGTACTTC.

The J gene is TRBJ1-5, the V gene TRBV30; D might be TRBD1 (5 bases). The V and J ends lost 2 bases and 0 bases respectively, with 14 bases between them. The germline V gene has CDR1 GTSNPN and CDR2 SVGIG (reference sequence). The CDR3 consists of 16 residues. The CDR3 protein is CAWSTAGRYSNQPQHF. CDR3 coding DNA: TGTGCCTGGAGTACGGCAGGGAGGTATAGCAATCAGCCCCAGCATTTT.

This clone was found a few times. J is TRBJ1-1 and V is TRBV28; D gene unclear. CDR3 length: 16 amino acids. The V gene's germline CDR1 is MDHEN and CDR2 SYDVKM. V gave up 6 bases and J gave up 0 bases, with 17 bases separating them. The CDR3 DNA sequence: TGTGCCAGCAGACCATCCCCTCACAGTGTGAACACTGAAGCTTTCTTT. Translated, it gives CASRPSPHSVNTEAFF.

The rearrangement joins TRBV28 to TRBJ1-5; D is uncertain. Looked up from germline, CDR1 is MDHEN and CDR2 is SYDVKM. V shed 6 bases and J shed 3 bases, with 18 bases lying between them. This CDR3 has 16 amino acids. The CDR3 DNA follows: TGTGCCAGCAGAATAGGGTTCGGAGGGTTCAATCAGCCCCAGCATTTT. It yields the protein CASRIGFGGFNQPQHF.